These 10 T cell receptor beta chains were all obtained from the same sample, sequenced in a study of shared clonotypes between healthy human individuals. Terminally differentiated effector memory CD45RA+ cells were excluded from the naive CD8 cells, which were CD45RO-negative and positively selected for CCR7. The table came from immunoSEQ multiplex PCR; TCRdb's copy has only in-frame clones and leaves some out. Of about 2 million clones listed, 85% to 95% are singletons. Sequencing input: naive CD8+ T cells sorted from blood. The source is a man between 18 and 29 years old in good health.

The count of this clone is one. The V and J genes are TRBV18 and TRBJ2-1; 7 bases agree with TRBD1. The trim removed 4 bases at V and 9 bases at J, leaving 12 bases unmatched. Germline loops: CDR1 KGHSH, CDR2 LQKENI. CDR3 length: 15 amino acids. CDR3 region: CASSHRGEARTEQFF. DNA of the CDR3: TGTGCCAGCTCACACAGGGGAGAGGCGAGGACTGAGCAGTTCTTC.

This chain links TRBV30 with TRBJ1-5; 11 positions match TRBD1. This CDR3 comprises 18 residues. Germline V gene data show CDR1 as GTSNPN and CDR2 as SVGIG (reference sequence). Trimming took 0 bases from V and 0 from J; bases not matched to a gene: 7. The CDR3 region is CAWSVPGQGVYSNQPQHF. CDR3 coding DNA: TGTGCCTGGAGTGTACCGGGACAGGGGGTTTATAGCAATCAGCCCCAGCATTTT.

CDR3 coding DNA: TGTGCCAGCAGTTTGGACAGGGGATTCTTCAACTATGGCTACACCTTC. This sequence encodes CASSLDRGFFNYGYTF. V and J are TRBV28 and TRBJ1-2; 9 nucleotides align to TRBD1. Per the germline V gene, CDR1 is MDHEN and CDR2 is SYDVKM. The CDR3 totals 16 residues. The junction had 7 bases not matched to a gene; V was cut back by 3 bases and J by 2 bases.

Comment on this clone: A read error may explain this, as a much larger clone is one base away. Other DNA sequences from this sample encode an identical CDR3 as well. This chain links TRBV5-6 with TRBJ2-2; D remains unclear. Trimming took 2 bases from V and 6 from J, leaving 2 bases between them. CDR3 length: 11 amino acids. CDR1 is SGHDT, CDR2 YYEEEE, per germline. The CDR3 region is CASSLPGELFF. The CDR3 nucleotides read TGTGCCAGCAGCTTACCCGGGGAGCTGTTTTTT.

The J gene is TRBJ2-7, the V gene TRBV5-6; 7 bases agree with TRBD1. Germline loops: CDR1 SGHDT, CDR2 YYEEEE. The J segment lost 0 bases and the V segment lost 4 bases, leaving 10 bases of the junction unmatched. The CDR3 spans 16 residues. CDR3 DNA: TGTGCCAGCAGCGGCGACAGGGATTTTAGCTCCTACGAGCAGTACTTC. Translated: CASSGDRDFSSYEQYF.

V is TRBV29-1 and J is TRBJ2-7, with D perhaps matching TRBD2 (5 bases). This CDR3 has 13 amino acids. With 4 bases removed from V and 3 bases from J, the gap between germline ends came to 13 bases. The germline V gene encodes CDR1 SQVTM and CDR2 ANQGSEA. The CDR3 DNA follows: TGCAGCGTTGCTCCCGGACTTAACTACGAGCAGTACTTC. It codes for CSVAPGLNYEQYF.

The V and J genes are TRBV28 and TRBJ2-7; D gene uncertain. The CDR3 is 12 amino acids. The ends were cut back, 4 bases at V and 4 bases at J, with 8 bases in the middle. Germline CDR1 and CDR2: MDHEN and SYDVKM. This CDR3 reads CASSSLGYEQYF. The CDR3 DNA sequence: TGTGCCAGCAGTTCCCTGGGATACGAGCAGTACTTC. The full variable domain, completed using reference TRBV28 and TRBJ2-7, is DVKVTQSSRYLVKRTGEKVFLECVQDMDHENMFWYRQDPGLGLRLIYFSYDVKMKEKGDIPEGYSVSREKKERFSLILESASTNQTSMYLCASSSLGYEQYFGPGTRLTVT.

The rearrangement uses TRBV6-6 and TRBJ1-6; 9 positions agree with TRBD1. The CDR3 is 14 amino acids. Looked up from germline, CDR1 is MNHNY and CDR2 is SVGAGI (reference sequence). The trim removed 5 bases at V and 7 bases at J, leaving 3 bases unmatched. The CDR3 loop reads CASSETGGNSPLHF. The CDR3 DNA sequence: TGTGCCAGCAGTGAGACAGGGGGGAATTCACCCCTCCACTTT.

The chain links TRBV6-1 to TRBJ2-5; 8 nucleotides line up with TRBD1. The CDR3 contains 16 residues. J gave up 5 bases and V 2 bases, and 10 bases lay outside the gene matches. Germline-derived CDR1 and CDR2 are MNHNS and SASEGT. The CDR3 sequence: CASSEWAGGADETQYF. The DNA of the CDR3 is TGTGCCAGCAGTGAATGGGCAGGGGGCGCCGATGAGACCCAGTACTTC.

This chain joins TRBV10-3 and TRBJ2-2; 7 positions agree with TRBD2. The J segment lost 3 bases and the V segment lost 0 bases, leaving 10 bases of the junction unmatched. The CDR3 length is 18 residues. In germline, CDR1 is ENHRY, CDR2 SYGVKD. As DNA, the CDR3 is TGTGCCATCAGTGAGTCAAGCGGGACCTCGGATGACACCGGGGAGCTGTTTTTT. Its translation: CAISESSGTSDDTGELFF.